This TCR beta chain derives from a study of OX40 agonist ivuxolimab in advanced cancers. The overall study: The dose-escalation group included hepatocellular carcinoma, melanoma, renal cell carcinoma and head and neck cancer. Study conclusions and caveats: Expanded clones were, on average, more numerous among CD8+ T cells than CD4+.

Blood sampling took place at baseline, cycle 4 day 1, and cycle 7 day 1. With respect to this clone: Antigen unknown.

Using immunoSEQ multiplex PCR, the repertoire was profiled, and TCRdb retains in-frame clones only, with some absent. The sample has about 60,000 clones; more than 85% are singletons. In germline, CDR1 is SGHVS, CDR2 FNYEAQ. This CDR3 spans 13 amino acids. V dropped 1 base and J dropped 2 bases, with 5 bases sitting between them. The specimen was CD4+ or CD8+ T cells sorted from blood, collected in a trial of the OX40 agonist ivuxolimab. The sequence derives from an adult with an advanced solid tumor such as melanoma, head and neck, liver or kidney cancer. V usage is TRBV7-6 and J usage is TRBJ1-1, with no clear D. The CDR3 bases are TGTGCCAGCAGCTTAGGCTACAACACTGAAGCTTTCTTT. Translated, it gives CASSLGYNTEAFF. The full variable domain, in which reference TRBV7-6 and TRBJ1-1 provide the parts outside the CDR3, is GAGVSQSPRYKVTKRGQDVALRCDPISGHVSLYWYRQALGQGPEFLTYFNYEAQQDKSGLPNDRFSAERPEGSISTLTIQRTEQRDSAMYRCASSLGYNTEAFFGQGTRLTVV.